This T cell receptor (beta chain) was recovered during a study of prognosis after radiotherapy for stage I lung cancer. The overall study: After radiotherapy, distant metastases appeared in a few patients at a median of about 7 months, and 15 patients showed no significant progression.

Every member of the patient group was node-negative on CT and PET/CT (none had prior chemotherapy, radiotherapy or other malignancies). TCR beta CDR3 amplification from genomic DNA was performed by two-round multiplex PCR. The use of primers specific to each TRBV and TRBJ gene characterized first-round PCR. Universal primers were what the second PCR round used. TCRdb redid the calling of the multiplex PCR reads with MiXCR, one entry per CDR3 protein. The sample carries 8,500 or so distinct CDR3 sequences, approximately 67% recorded once. The TCR was taken from a donor over 45 with non-small cell lung cancer. The sample consisted of PBMCs, taken before or after stereotactic body radiation therapy (not recorded which).

The chain's CDR3 is CASSLVYNSPLHF. DNA of the CDR3: TGTGCCAGCAGCCTAGTCTATAATTCACCCCTCCACTTT. The rearrangement joins TRBV7-3 to TRBJ1-6; D uncertain. Germline CDR1 is SGHTA and CDR2 is FQGTGA. V was clipped by 5 bases and J by 3 bases, with 5 bases between them. CDR3 length: 13 amino acids.